This T cell receptor (beta chain) was recorded in a study of blood T cell repertoires in COVID-19. As for the study in general: The United States, Italy and Spain provided the acute and convalescent COVID-19 samples. PBMCs, B-cell-depleted T cells, or T cells provided the cDNA or gDNA that made up the material.

This clone occurred a few times. Clones were read by immunoSEQ multiplex PCR, and TCRdb kept only the in-frame ones, dropping some. The repertoire holds about 120,000 clones, roughly 79% seen once, with about 2.3% in the top ten. The CDR3 is 15 amino acids. V gave up 1 base and J gave up 4 bases; unmatched junction bases: 4. CDR1 is LGHNA, CDR2 YSLEER, per germline. The chain uses TRBV4-3 and TRBJ2-7, with TRBD2 matching 10 bases. The sample taken for sequencing was peripheral blood. The receptor comes from a man between 70 and 80 years old with acute or convalescent COVID-19. CDR3 nucleotide sequence: TGCGCCAGCAGCCAAGGTACTAGCGGGGTTTACGAGCAGTACTTC. Its translation is CASSQGTSGVYEQYF.